The present T cell receptor beta chain was sequenced within a study of graft-versus-host responses after intestinal transplantation. Notes on the study in general: Recipient marrow held GvH clones, some first seen in ileum or blood.

Repertoires were generated with immunoSEQ multiplex PCR, while TCRdb's copy carries only in-frame clones and drops some. The profile shows fewer than 95,000 clones, under 95% of them singletons. Germline CDR1 reads LNHDA; CDR2 reads SQIVND (reference sequence). V shed 7 bases, J shed 2 bases, and the junction held 8 bases outside the gene matches. This CDR3 region has 14 residues. Comments on this clone: Its antigen is as yet unknown.

The clonotype was recovered from a human donor who was the organ donor for an intestinal transplant. This specimen was unstimulated CD8+ T cells sorted from spleen or lymph node cells, taken before transplant. This chain links TRBV19 with TRBJ2-7; TRBD1 aligns across 7 bases. The CDR3 loop reads CASTPGRGTYEQYF. In nucleotides, the CDR3 is TGTGCCAGTACCCCGGGCAGGGGGACCTACGAGCAGTACTTC.